This TCR beta chain was sequenced for a study of OX40 agonist ivuxolimab in advanced cancers. About the investigation overall: Ivuxolimab was a fully human IgG2 agonistic monoclonal antibody targeting the costimulatory receptor OX40 (CD134). Intravenous ivuxolimab was administered to patients every 2 weeks at six dose levels: 0.01, 0.1, 0.3, 1.5, 3 and 10 mg/kg. Among the roughly 54 dose-escalation patients, approximately 20 had hepatocellular carcinoma, approximately 15 melanoma, 9 renal cell carcinoma and 9 head and neck cancer. In the dose-escalation cohort, 65% to 85% of patients were male, and the mean age was 60 years with a range of roughly 20 to 85. Patients were allowed to have had prior anti-PD-1, anti-PD-L1 or anti-CTLA-4 therapy, and approximately 40% of the dose-escalation patients had been treated with checkpoint inhibitors. Partial responses occurred in three dose-escalation patients: two with cutaneous melanoma and one with hepatocellular carcinoma. The point of sequencing TCRbeta in the periphery was to test whether ivuxolimab changed TCR sequence diversity and drove clonal T-cell expansion. The paper describes the monotherapy dose-escalation part (N ≈ 51 patients) of the phase I trial of ivuxolimab.

Paper-wide results and their limitations: Partial responders in the 0.1-3.0 mg/kg groups had among the lowest normalized peripheral clonal expansion, especially among CD8+ T cells. At doses from 0.1 to 3.0 mg/kg, clonal expansion was seen in both CD4+ and CD8+ blood T cells between baseline and week 6. Low levels of normalized T-cell clonal expansion were also seen in some patients who did not respond. The antigen specificity of the clonally expanded peripheral T cells was not determined. After ivuxolimab, expanded clones were on average more numerous among CD8+ T cells than among CD4+ T cells.

The trial excluded patients who had a history of autoimmune disease or were on systemic immunosuppression. Peripheral blood for TCR sequencing was collected from all dose cohorts at baseline, on cycle 4 day 1, and on cycle 7 day 1. Samples came from an open-label, multicenter, first-in-human phase I dose-escalation trial of ivuxolimab. Adults with locally advanced or metastatic melanoma, renal cell, hepatocellular, or head and neck squamous cell carcinoma were enrolled in the trial. Before TCR sequencing, CD4+ T cells and CD8+ T cells from peripheral blood were sorted into separate populations. For sequencing of the TCRbeta CDR3 region, genomic DNA was extracted from the sorted cells. TCRbeta CDR3 regions were sequenced using the immunoSEQ Assay. The table was pulled from immuneACCESS by TCRdb, which kept in-frame rearrangements only. Such tables lose some clones; where checked, under half of the loss comes from unresolved V genes, and the rest has no known cause. In this sample the table shows 65,000 to 85,000 clones, about 94% of which occur a single time. The top ten clones comprise roughly 7.5% of the sample.

Turning to this clone: It lacks a known antigen. No qualities accompany the bases; no much larger clone lies one base away.

CDR1 and CDR2 were assigned from the germline V gene (reference sequence) as SGHNT and YYREEE. Trimming costs V 0 bases and J 10 bases, and their ends lie 20 bases apart. From its cysteine to its phenylalanine, the CDR3 spans 15 amino acids. The entry retains the CDR3 DNA only, 45 bases that are in frame from base 1. The TCR originated in an adult with an advanced solid tumor such as melanoma, head and neck, liver or kidney cancer. Sequenced here: CD4+ or CD8+ T cells sorted from blood, sampled in a trial of the OX40 agonist ivuxolimab. Recombination connected TRBV5-4 to TRBJ2-7, and the D gene may be TRBD1, 6 bases matching. DNA sequence: TGTGCCAGCAGCTTGGCCGGAGGAAGGGACAAATCACAGTACTTC. The resulting protein is CASSLAGGRDKSQYF.